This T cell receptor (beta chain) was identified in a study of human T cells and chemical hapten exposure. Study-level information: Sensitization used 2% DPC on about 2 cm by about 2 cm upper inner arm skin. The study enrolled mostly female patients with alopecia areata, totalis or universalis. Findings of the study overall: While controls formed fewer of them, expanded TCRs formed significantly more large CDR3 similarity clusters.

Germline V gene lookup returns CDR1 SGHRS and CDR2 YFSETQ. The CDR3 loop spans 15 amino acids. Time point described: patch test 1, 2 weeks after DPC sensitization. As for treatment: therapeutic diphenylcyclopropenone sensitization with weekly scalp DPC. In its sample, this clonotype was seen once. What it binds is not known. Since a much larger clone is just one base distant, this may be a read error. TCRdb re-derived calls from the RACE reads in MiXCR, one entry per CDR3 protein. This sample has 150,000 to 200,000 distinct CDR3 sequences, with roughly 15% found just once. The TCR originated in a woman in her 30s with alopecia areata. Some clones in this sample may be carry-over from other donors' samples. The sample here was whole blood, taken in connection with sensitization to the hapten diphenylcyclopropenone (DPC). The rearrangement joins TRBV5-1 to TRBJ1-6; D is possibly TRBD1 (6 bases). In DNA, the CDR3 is TGCGCCGGCAGCTTGGCGCCAGGGGCAGATTCACCCCTCCACTTT. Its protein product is CAGSLAPGADSPLHF.